This record looks at one T cell receptor (beta chain) sequence and its context. The repertoire was sequenced with immunoSEQ multiplex PCR; TCRdb's copy has only in-frame clones and lacks some. This table has approximately 90,000 clones, 90% appearing once. This CDR3 spans 12 amino acids. Trimming stripped 6 bases from V and 4 bases from J, with 7 bases between. Germline V gene data show CDR1 as SEHNR and CDR2 as FQNEAQ (reference sequence). This entry comes from a study of blood T cell repertoires in COVID-19. The rearrangement links TRBV7-9 to TRBJ1-5; D unclear. Sample: peripheral blood. The clonotype originates from a man aged 60-69 years with acute or convalescent COVID-19. The CDR3 is CASSFLNQPQHF. CDR3 bases: TGTGCCAGCAGTTTCCTTAATCAGCCCCAGCATTTT.